This T cell receptor (beta chain) appears in the sequencing data of a study of blood T cell repertoires in COVID-19. Study summary: Nucleic acid was either cDNA or gDNA, and it came from T cells, B-cell-depleted T cells, or PBMCs.

In the authors' methods: How many nucleated cells were present was estimated from reference gene primer amplification. Libraries were prepared by immunoSEQ multiplex PCR; TCRdb keeps only in-frame clonotypes and omits some of them. The D gene and trimming were derived from the DNA, and the V and J assignments and clone size from that table. The repertoire holds nearly 80,000 clones, with approximately 80% as singletons. Trimming took off 4 bases at V and 4 bases at J, with 15 bases between the two ends. CDR1 and CDR2 from the germline V gene are SGDLS and YYNGEE. This CDR3 contains 15 residues. The origin of this receptor is a woman in her 70s with acute or convalescent COVID-19. The material sequenced was peripheral blood. V usage is TRBV9 and J usage is TRBJ2-1; tentative D call: TRBD2 (6 bases). CDR3 bases: TGTGCCAGCAGCCCCTTAGCGGACCCTTACAATGAGCAGTTCTTC. Protein product: CASSPLADPYNEQFF.